A single count supports the clone carrying this T cell receptor beta chain. Its antigen is as yet unknown. This CDR3 has 15 amino acids. V lost 7 bases and J lost 6; bases outside the gene matches: 9. The germline V gene encodes CDR1 MNHEY and CDR2 SMNVEV (reference sequence). These data belong to a study of graft-versus-host responses after intestinal transplantation. Only in-frame clones appear in the TCRdb table, and some are missing; sequencing was by immunoSEQ multiplex PCR. There are 60,000 to 75,000 clones in the sample; around 92% occur only once, and 2.5% lies in the top ten. The rearrangement links TRBV27 to TRBJ2-1; TRBD2 matches at 10 bases. The sequencing here drew on unstimulated CD8+ T cells sorted from spleen or lymph node cells, taken before intestinal transplant. The origin of this receptor is a human donor who received an intestinal transplant. The DNA of the CDR3 is TGTGCCAGCAAGGAGTACACTAGCGGGGCCAATGAGCAGTTCTTC. This gives the protein CASKEYTSGANEQFF.